The 13 T cell receptor beta chains below all came from one sample that was sequenced in a study of beta chain features in type 1 diabetes. The study reverse transcribed the entire isolated RNA, so it sequenced expressed TCRB transcripts. TCRdb keeps only in-frame clones here, not all; method: immunoSEQ multiplex PCR. This table has about 360,000 clones, roughly 12% appearing once. Sequencing was done on a sample of naive CD4+ T cells from blood. The receptors shown here come from a man aged 18 to 35 in good health.

This clone was seen only a few times. The chain is built from TRBV7-2 and TRBJ2-2, with 10 nucleotides matching TRBD2. The CDR3 runs to 17 residues. The V gene's germline CDR1 is SGHTA and CDR2 FQGNSA. V lost 5 bases, J lost 4 bases, and 10 bases stayed unmatched. CDR3 in amino acids: CASSGALAGVTTGELFF. CDR3 coding DNA: TGTGCCAGCAGCGGGGCCCTAGCGGGGGTCACCACCGGGGAGCTGTTTTTT.

This clone was seen a handful of times. The chain links TRBV19 to TRBJ2-1; 9 bases align to TRBD1. Germline V gene data show CDR1 as LNHDA and CDR2 as SQIVND (reference sequence). The CDR3 spans 12 residues. With V trimmed by 2 bases and J by 15 bases, 5 bases remained unmatched. The CDR3: CASSIPGQGWFF. In DNA form, the CDR3 reads TGTGCCAGTAGTATACCTGGACAGGGGTGGTTCTTC.

This clone was seen many times. V is TRBV29-1 and J is TRBJ2-4; tentatively, D is TRBD1 (5 bases). The CDR3 sequence is 12 residues long. Trimming removed 7 bases at V and 3 bases at J, with 10 bases between. Germline assignment: CDR1 SQVTM and CDR2 ANQGSEA. The DNA of the CDR3 is TGCAGCGGAGGACATATCAAAAACATTCAGTACTTC. It is translated as CSGGHIKNIQYF.

This clone has only a few counts. This chain links TRBV25-1 with TRBJ1-1; no firm D call. This CDR3 contains 13 residues. Germline V gene sequence: CDR1 MGHDK, CDR2 SYGVNS. V lost 6 bases and J 5 bases, leaving 13 bases between the germline ends. CDR3 sequence reads: CASREAAGTEAFF. Written as DNA, the CDR3 is TGTGCCAGCAGGGAGGCGGCAGGAACTGAAGCTTTCTTT.

The chain joins TRBV7-2 to TRBJ1-5; no clear D. This CDR3 region has 12 residues. The ends were cut back, 4 bases at V and 5 bases at J, with 6 bases in the middle. Germline CDR1 reads SGHTA; CDR2 reads FQGNSA. The CDR3 DNA sequence: TGTGCCAGCAGCTCCAGTGATCAGCCCCAGCATTTT. It yields the protein CASSSSDQPQHF.

A few counts support this clone. The rearrangement joins TRBV30 to TRBJ2-7, with TRBD2 as a possible D gene (6 bases). The CDR3 extends over 13 amino acids. Per the germline V gene, CDR1 is GTSNPN and CDR2 is SVGIG (reference sequence). V was shortened by 4 bases and J by 3 bases, with 13 bases between the two germline ends. The CDR3 DNA reads as TGTGCCTGGATCGGGGACTCCCGCTACGAGCAGTACTTC. This translates into CAWIGDSRYEQYF.

This chain connects TRBV9 to TRBJ2-3; D is possibly TRBD2 (5 bases). Trimming cost V 4 bases and J 3 bases, with 21 bases left between them. The CDR3 length is 17 residues. The germline CDR1 and CDR2 sequences are SGDLS and YYNGEE. This CDR3 reads CASSPVIASLRTDTQYF. The CDR3 DNA is TGTGCCAGCAGCCCGGTTATTGCTAGCTTAAGGACAGATACGCAGTATTTT.

The chain uses TRBV7-9 and TRBJ2-6, with D hard to call. V gave up 1 base and J gave up 1 base, with 11 bases separating them. Germline values: CDR1 SEHNR, CDR2 FQNEAQ (reference sequence). The CDR3 contains 17 residues. In nucleotides, the CDR3 is TGTGCCAGCAGCTTAGACAGTAAATGGTCTGGGGCCAACGTCCTGACTTTC. This translates into CASSLDSKWSGANVLTF.

This chain joins TRBV7-2 and TRBJ2-3; 10 bases are a match to TRBD2. This CDR3 region has 14 residues. The V and J ends lost 3 bases and 5 bases, in that order; junction bases with no gene match: 2. Germline V gene data show CDR1 as SGHTA and CDR2 as FQGNSA. CDR3 region: CASSFTSGEDTQYF. As DNA, the CDR3 is TGTGCCAGCAGCTTTACTAGCGGGGAAGATACGCAGTATTTT.

This sequence joins TRBV4-3 and TRBJ1-2, with D possibly being TRBD1 (5 bases). Germline V CDR1 and CDR2: LGHNA, YSLEER. V was clipped by 1 base and J by 4 bases, with 10 bases between them. The CDR3 extends over 14 amino acids. The DNA of the CDR3 is TGCGCCAGCAGCCAAGGGGGCCGGGTCTATGGCTACACCTTC. Translated, it gives CASSQGGRVYGYTF.

In its sample, this clone was seen a few times. The genes are TRBV28 and TRBJ2-7, with 8 positions matching TRBD2. The J segment lost 3 bases and the V segment lost 6 bases, leaving 4 bases of the junction unmatched. Germline V gene sequence: CDR1 MDHEN, CDR2 SYDVKM. CDR3 length equals 13 residues. The CDR3 sequence: CASRAGAHYEQYF. As DNA, the CDR3 is TGTGCCAGCAGAGCGGGAGCCCACTACGAGCAGTACTTC. The entire variable domain, with the rest obtained from reference TRBV28 and TRBJ2-7, is as follows: DVKVTQSSRYLVKRTGEKVFLECVQDMDHENMFWYRQDPGLGLRLIYFSYDVKMKEKGDIPEGYSVSREKKERFSLILESASTNQTSMYLCASRAGAHYEQYFGPGTRLTVT.

The J gene is TRBJ2-2, the V gene TRBV4-3; 7 bases agree with TRBD2. Per the germline V gene, CDR1 is LGHNA and CDR2 is YSLEER. This CDR3 spans 16 amino acids. V shed 0 bases, J shed 4 bases, and the junction held 5 bases outside the gene matches. This CDR3 is CASSQERGRGTGELFF. CDR3 sequence (DNA): TGCGCCAGCAGCCAAGAACGCGGGAGAGGCACCGGGGAGCTGTTTTTT.

V and J are TRBV28 and TRBJ1-1; a weak D match, TRBD1 (6 bases). CDR1 is MDHEN and CDR2 is SYDVKM in the germline V gene. The CDR3 is 13 amino acids. V was pared by 3 bases and J by 5 bases, with 10 bases between. CDR3 nucleotide sequence: TGTGCCAGCAGTTTGCAGGGGCGTACTGAAGCTTTCTTT. Translation: CASSLQGRTEAFF.